The T cell receptor beta chain under discussion was sequenced for a study of technical replicates of blood from a handful of donors. Sequencing was performed with immunoSEQ multiplex PCR; in TCRdb, only in-frame clones are kept and a portion is missing. The profile shows about 83,000 clones, more than 85% of them singletons. The CDR3 contains 14 residues. Sequences were obtained from T cells isolated from PBMCs. The V and J genes are TRBV21-1 and TRBJ1-1; the D call of TRBD1 is as the table states it, not checked on the DNA. TRBV21-1 is marked as a pseudogene. The TCR was taken from a human donor in good health. CDR3 sequence reads: CASSKARDRGEAFF. In DNA form, the CDR3 reads TGTGCCAGCAGCAAAGCCCGGGACAGGGGTGAAGCTTTCTTT.